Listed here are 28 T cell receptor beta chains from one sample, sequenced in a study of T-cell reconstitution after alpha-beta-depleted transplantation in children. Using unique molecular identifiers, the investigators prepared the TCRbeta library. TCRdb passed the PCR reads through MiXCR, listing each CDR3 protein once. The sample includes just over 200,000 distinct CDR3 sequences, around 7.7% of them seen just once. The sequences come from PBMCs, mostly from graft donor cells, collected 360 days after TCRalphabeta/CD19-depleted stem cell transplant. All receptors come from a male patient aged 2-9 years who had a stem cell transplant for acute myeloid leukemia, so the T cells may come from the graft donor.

The CDR3 DNA sequence: TGTGCCAGCAGCCAAGAACCCGGGGAGCTGTTTTTT. This encodes CASSQEPGELFF. The V gene is TRBV4-2, the J gene TRBJ2-2; D gene unclear. The V end was cut by 0 bases, the J end by 6 bases, with 2 bases between. This CDR3 is 12 amino acids long. The V gene's germline CDR1 is LGHNA and CDR2 YNFKEQ.

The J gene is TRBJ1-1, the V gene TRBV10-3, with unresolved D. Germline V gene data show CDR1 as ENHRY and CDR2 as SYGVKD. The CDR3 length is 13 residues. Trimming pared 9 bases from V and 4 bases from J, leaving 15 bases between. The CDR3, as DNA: TGTGCCATGCAGACGGAGCGGGGCACTGAAGCTTTCTTT. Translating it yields CAMQTERGTEAFF.

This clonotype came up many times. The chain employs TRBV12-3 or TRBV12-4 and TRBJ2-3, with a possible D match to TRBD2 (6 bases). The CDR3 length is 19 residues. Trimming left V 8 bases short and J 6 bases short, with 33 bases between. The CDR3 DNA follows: TGTGCCAGCGGACCTGGTGTCGGGGGAAGACTCACGCCTATGGATACGCAGTATTTT. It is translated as CASGPGVGGRLTPMDTQYF.

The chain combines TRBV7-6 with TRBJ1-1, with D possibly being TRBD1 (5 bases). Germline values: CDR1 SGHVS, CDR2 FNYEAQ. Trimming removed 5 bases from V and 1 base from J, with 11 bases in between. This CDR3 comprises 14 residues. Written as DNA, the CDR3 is TGTGCCAGCAGCCAGCGGGGCTCGAACACTGAAGCTTTCTTT. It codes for CASSQRGSNTEAFF.

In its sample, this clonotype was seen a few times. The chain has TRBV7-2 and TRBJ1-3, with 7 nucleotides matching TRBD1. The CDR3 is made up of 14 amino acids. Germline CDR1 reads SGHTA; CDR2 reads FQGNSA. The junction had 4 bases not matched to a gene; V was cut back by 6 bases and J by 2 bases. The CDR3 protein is CASRPDRAGNTIYF. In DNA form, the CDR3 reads TGTGCCAGCAGACCCGACAGGGCTGGAAACACCATATATTTT.

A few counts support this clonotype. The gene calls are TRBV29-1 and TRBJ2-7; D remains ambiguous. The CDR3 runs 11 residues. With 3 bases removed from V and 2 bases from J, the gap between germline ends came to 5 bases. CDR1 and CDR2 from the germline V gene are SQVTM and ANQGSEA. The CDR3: CSVELTYEQYF. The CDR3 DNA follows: TGCAGCGTTGAGCTTACCTACGAGCAGTACTTC.

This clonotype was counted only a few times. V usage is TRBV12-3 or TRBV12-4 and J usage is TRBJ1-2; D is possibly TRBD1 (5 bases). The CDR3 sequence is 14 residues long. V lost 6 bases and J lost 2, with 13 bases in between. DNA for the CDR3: TGTGCCAGCAGCTCGAGGGGATTCAACTATGGCTACACCTTC. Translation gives CASSSRGFNYGYTF.

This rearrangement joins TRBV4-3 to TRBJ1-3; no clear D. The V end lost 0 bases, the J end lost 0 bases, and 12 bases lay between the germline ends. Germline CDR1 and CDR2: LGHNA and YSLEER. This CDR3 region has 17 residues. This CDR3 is CASSQDLTAHSGNTIYF. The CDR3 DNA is TGCGCCAGCAGCCAAGATTTAACAGCTCACTCTGGAAACACCATATATTTT.

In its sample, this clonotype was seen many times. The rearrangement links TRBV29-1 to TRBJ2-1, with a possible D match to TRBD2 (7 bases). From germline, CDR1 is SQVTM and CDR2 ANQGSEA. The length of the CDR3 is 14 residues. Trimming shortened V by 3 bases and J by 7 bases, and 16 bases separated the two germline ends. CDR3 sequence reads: CSVDPLRGRNEQFF. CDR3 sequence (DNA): TGCAGCGTTGACCCTCTGCGGGGGCGGAATGAGCAGTTCTTC.

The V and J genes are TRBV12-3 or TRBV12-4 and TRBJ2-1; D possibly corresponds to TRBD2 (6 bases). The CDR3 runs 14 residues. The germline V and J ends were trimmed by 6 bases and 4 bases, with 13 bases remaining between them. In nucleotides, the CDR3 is TGTGCCAGCAGGGAGGAGGGAGTTTACAATGAGCAGTTCTTC. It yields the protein CASREEGVYNEQFF.

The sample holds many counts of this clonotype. Here the CDR3 DNA reads TGTGCCAGCAGCTTGGGACTAGCTGGGGGTAGTGAGCAGTTCTTC. Residues: CASSLGLAGGSEQFF. The chain employs TRBV5-6 and TRBJ2-1; TRBD2 agrees at 7 bases. Germline loops: CDR1 SGHDT, CDR2 YYEEEE. V dropped 0 bases and J dropped 9; count of bases not matched to a gene: 9. This CDR3 has 15 amino acids. Complete variable domain (other parts from reference TRBV5-6 and TRBJ2-1): DAGVTQSPTHLIKTRGQQVTLRCSPKSGHDTVSWYQQALGQGPQFIFQYYEEEERQRGNFPDRFSGHQFPNYSSELNVNALLLGDSALYLCASSLGLAGGSEQFFGPGTRLTVL.

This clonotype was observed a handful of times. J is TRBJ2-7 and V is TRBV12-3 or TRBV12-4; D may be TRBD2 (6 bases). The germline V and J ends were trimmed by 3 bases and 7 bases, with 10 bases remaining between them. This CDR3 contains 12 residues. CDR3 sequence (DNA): TGTGCCAGCAGTTTTTCCGGGAGAGAGCAGTACTTC. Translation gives CASSFSGREQYF.

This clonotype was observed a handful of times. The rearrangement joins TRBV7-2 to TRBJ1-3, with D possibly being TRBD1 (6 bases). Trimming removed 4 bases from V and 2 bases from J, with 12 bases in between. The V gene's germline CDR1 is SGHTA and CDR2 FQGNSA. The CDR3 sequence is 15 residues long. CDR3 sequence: CASSSRGTAGNTIYF. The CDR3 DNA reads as TGTGCCAGCAGCTCTAGGGGGACGGCTGGAAACACCATATATTTT.

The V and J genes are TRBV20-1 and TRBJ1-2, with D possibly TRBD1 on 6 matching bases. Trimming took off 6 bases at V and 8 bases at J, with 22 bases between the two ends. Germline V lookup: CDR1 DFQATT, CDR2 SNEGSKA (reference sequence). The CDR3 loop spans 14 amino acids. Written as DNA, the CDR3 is TGCAGTGCGATAACGGGAGACCCCAGGGGAGGCTACACCTTC. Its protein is CSAITGDPRGGYTF.

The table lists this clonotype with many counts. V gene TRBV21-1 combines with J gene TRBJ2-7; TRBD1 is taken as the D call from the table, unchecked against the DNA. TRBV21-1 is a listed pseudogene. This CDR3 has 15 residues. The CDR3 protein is CASSTPGRSSYEQYF. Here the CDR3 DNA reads TGTGCCAGCTCTACCCCGGGCCGGAGCTCCTACGAGCAGTACTTC.

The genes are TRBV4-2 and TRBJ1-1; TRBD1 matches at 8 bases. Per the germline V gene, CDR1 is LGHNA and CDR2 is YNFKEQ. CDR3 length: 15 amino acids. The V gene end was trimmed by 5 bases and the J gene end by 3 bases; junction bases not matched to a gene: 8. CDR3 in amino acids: CASSARTGWDTEAFF. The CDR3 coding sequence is TGTGCCAGCAGCGCCCGGACAGGGTGGGACACTGAAGCTTTCTTT.

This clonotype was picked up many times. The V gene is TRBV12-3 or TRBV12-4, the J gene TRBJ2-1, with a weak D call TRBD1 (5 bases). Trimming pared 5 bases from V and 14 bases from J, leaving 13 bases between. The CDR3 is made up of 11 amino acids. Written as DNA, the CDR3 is TGTGCCAGCAGTCTAGGACAAGACGAGTTCTTC. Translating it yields CASSLGQDEFF.

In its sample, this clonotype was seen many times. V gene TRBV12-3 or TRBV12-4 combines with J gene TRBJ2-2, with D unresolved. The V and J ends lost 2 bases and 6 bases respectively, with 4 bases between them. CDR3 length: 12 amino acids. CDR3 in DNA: TGTGCCAGCAGTTTATCTCCCGGGGAGCTGTTTTTT. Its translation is CASSLSPGELFF.

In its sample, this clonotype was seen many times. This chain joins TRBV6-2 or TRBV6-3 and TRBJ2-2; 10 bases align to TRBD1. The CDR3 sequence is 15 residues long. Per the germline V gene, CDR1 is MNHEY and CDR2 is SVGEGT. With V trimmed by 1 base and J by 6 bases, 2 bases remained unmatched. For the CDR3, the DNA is TGTGCCAGCAGTTACTTGGACAGGGGGGCCGGGGAGCTGTTTTTT. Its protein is CASSYLDRGAGELFF.

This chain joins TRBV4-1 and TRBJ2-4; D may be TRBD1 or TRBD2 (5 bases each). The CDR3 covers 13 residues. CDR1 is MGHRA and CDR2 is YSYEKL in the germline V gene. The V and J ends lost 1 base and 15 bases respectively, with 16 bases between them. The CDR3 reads CASSQALGALLYF. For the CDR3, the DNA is TGCGCCAGCAGCCAAGCCCTCGGGGCCTTACTGTACTTC.

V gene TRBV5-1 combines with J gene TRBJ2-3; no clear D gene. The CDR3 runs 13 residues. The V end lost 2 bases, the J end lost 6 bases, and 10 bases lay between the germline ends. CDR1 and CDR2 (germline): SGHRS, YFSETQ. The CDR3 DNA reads TGCGCCAGCAGCTTTCGTAGGCGGGATACGCAGTATTTT. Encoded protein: CASSFRRRDTQYF.

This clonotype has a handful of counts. Here the CDR3 reads CASSPTGGTAPSTDTQYF. CDR3 nucleotide sequence: TGTGCCAGCAGCCCCACGGGAGGGACAGCTCCTAGCACAGATACGCAGTATTTT. The chain is built from TRBV11-2 and TRBJ2-3; perhaps TRBD2 as D (8 bases). The V gene lost 5 bases and the J gene lost 0 bases, with 21 bases spanning the gap. The CDR3 is made up of 18 amino acids. Germline V lookup: CDR1 SGHAT, CDR2 FQNNGV.

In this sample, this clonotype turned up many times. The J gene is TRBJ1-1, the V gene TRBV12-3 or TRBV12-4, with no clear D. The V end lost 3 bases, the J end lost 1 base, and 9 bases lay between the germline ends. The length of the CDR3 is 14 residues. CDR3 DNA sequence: TGTGCCAGCAGTTTTCTCGCAGAGAACACTGAAGCTTTCTTT. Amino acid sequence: CASSFLAENTEAFF.

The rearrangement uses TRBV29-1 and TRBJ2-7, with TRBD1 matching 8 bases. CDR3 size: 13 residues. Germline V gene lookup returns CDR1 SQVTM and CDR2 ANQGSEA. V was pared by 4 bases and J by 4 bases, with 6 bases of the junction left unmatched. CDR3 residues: CSVARDRWYEQYF. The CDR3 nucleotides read TGCAGCGTTGCAAGGGACAGGTGGTACGAGCAGTACTTC.

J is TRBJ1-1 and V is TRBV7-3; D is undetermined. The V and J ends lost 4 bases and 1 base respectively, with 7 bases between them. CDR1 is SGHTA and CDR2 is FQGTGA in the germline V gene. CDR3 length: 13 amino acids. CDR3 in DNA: TGTGCCAGCAGCTGGACGGAGAACACTGAAGCTTTCTTT. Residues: CASSWTENTEAFF.

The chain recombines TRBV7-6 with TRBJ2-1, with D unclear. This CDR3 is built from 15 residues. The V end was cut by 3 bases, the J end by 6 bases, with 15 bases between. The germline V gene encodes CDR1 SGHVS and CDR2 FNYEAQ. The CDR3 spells CASSLEPKSGNEQFF. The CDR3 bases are TGTGCCAGCAGCTTGGAGCCTAAGTCAGGCAATGAGCAGTTCTTC.

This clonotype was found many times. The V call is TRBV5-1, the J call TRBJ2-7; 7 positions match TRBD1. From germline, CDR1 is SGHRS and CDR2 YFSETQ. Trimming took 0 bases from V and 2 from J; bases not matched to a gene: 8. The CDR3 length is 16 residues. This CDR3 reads CASSLGTGNPPYEQYF. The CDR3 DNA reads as TGCGCCAGCAGCTTGGGGACAGGTAATCCTCCCTACGAGCAGTACTTC. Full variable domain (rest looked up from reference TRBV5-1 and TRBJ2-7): KAGVTQTPRYLIKTRGQQVTLSCSPISGHRSVSWYQQTPGQGLQFLFEYFSETQRNKGNFPGRFSGRQFSNSRSEMNVSTLELGDSALYLCASSLGTGNPPYEQYFGPGTRLTVT.

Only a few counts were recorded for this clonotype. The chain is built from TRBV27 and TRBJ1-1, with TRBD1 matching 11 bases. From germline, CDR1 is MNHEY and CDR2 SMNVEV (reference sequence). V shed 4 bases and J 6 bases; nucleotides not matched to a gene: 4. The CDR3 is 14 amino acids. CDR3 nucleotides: TGTGCCAGCAGTTGGGGACAGGGGGGGGCTGAAGCTTTCTTT. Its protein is CASSWGQGGAEAFF.